This T cell receptor beta chain emerged from a study of T cell repertoires in cytomegalovirus infection. On the study more broadly: CMV infection and matching HLA type were both indicated by public TCR beta signatures.

Study results and caveats: There were HLA-C-restricted CMV-specific TCR beta clonotypes dominating the ex vivo response. The study identified carriers of CMV plus the relevant HLA from cumulative public TCR beta family frequency.

From the reads, TCRdb called clonotypes with MiXCR, one entry per CDR3 protein. The data contain hundreds of thousands of distinct CDR3 sequences, around 24% of them singletons. The CDR3 has 13 amino acids. CDR1 SGHVS and CDR2 FNYEAQ come from the germline V gene. V was shortened by 2 bases and J by 8 bases, with 12 bases between the two germline ends. This clonotype was detected many times. Its antigen is not identified. The clonotype originates from a human donor in good health (CMV status not recorded). Some clones in this sample may be carry-over from other donors' samples. V usage is TRBV7-6 and J usage is TRBJ1-2, with D unclear. Source material: CD8+ T cells from PBMCs. The DNA of the CDR3 is TGTGCCAGCAGCTTATTGGGCAGCTCAGGCTACACCTTC. Protein product: CASSLLGSSGYTF.